This is a list of T cell receptor beta chains from one sample in a study of response to subunit inactivated influenza vaccine. MiXCR, run by TCRdb on the RT-PCR reads, gives a single entry per CDR3 protein. The sample shows more than 450,000 distinct CDR3 sequences, about 10% of them seen only once. Sample: PBMCs from blood, taken on the day of vaccination. These receptors all come from a man aged 45 to 65 who received an inactivated influenza vaccine. The CDR3 runs from the conserved cysteine through the conserved F or W. D genes are given only for firm matches. Only some rows state a clone size, as once, few, many or a class for expanded clones.

TRBJ2-2 | TRBV5-1 | TRBD1 | . | TGCGCCAGCAGCTTCCGGGACAGGGGGCATACGAACACCGGGGAGCTGTTTTTT | CASSFRDRGHTNTGELFF
TRBJ2-7 | TRBV6-5 | TRBD2 | . | TGTGCCAGCAGTTCTACGACTAGCGGGCATGCCTACGAGCAGTACTTC | CASSSTTSGHAYEQYF
TRBJ1-2 | TRBV20-1 | TRBD1 | few | TGCAGTGCTAACAGGGGGCCAGTCTATGGCTACACCTTC | CSANRGPVYGYTF
TRBJ2-5 | TRBV6-1 | . | few | TGTGCCACCCGAGACCCGCTTACCCAAGAGACCCAGTACTTC | CATRDPLTQETQYF
TRBJ2-2 | TRBV20-1 | . | few | TGCAGTGCTAGATGGGGTCTGAATACCGGGGAGCTGTTTTTT | CSARWGLNTGELFF
TRBJ2-7 | TRBV4-1 | TRBD1 | . | TGCGCCAGCAGCCACCACAGGGGAGAGCAGTACTTC | CASSHHRGEQYF
TRBJ2-2 | TRBV4-1 | TRBD2 | many | TGCGCCAGCAGCCACCCCGGGGGGGGGATAGGGGAGCTGTTTTTT | CASSHPGGGIGELFF
TRBJ2-2 | TRBV4-3 | . | . | TGCGCCAGCAGCCAAGACACGGGACGGTACACCGGGGAGCTGCTTTTT | CASSQDTGRYTGELLF
TRBJ2-5 | TRBV28 | . | . | TGTGCCAGCAGTTTTCGGCAGGGGATGGAGACCCAGTACTTC | CASSFRQGMETQYF
TRBJ2-7 | TRBV5-1 | TRBD2 | . | TGCGCCAGCAGCATCCGGACTAGCCACTACGAGCAGTACTTC | CASSIRTSHYEQYF
TRBJ2-3 | TRBV9 | TRBD2 | once | TGTGCCAGCAGCGTAGCTGGGGGGGGTGGAGGGTCAGATACGCAGTATTTT | CASSVAGGGGGSDTQYF
TRBJ2-1 | TRBV7-2 | . | . | TGTGCCAGCAGGCCAACAGGGATGAGTTACAATGAGCAGTTCTTC | CASRPTGMSYNEQFF
TRBJ1-3 | TRBV12-3/TRBV12-4 | TRBD1 | many | TGTGCCAGCAGCTCTACAGGGGTAGTGGGAGGAAACACCATATATTTT | CASSSTGVVGGNTIYF
TRBJ2-3 | TRBV5-1 | . | . | TGCGCCAGCAGCTTGCGGTTCGCCAGCACAGATACGCAGTATTTT | CASSLRFASTDTQYF
TRBJ1-6 | TRBV20-1 | . | many | TGCAGTGCCCGGTCCTCCTATAATTCACCCCTCCACTTT | CSARSSYNSPLHF
TRBJ2-1 | TRBV20-1 | TRBD2 | . | TGCAGTGCTATGGTCCAGCGGGGCTACAATGAGCAGTTCTTC | CSAMVQRGYNEQFF
TRBJ1-1 | TRBV4-2 | . | few | TGTGCCAGCAGCCAAGATGTGGGGGCGGGCACTGAAGCTTTCTTT | CASSQDVGAGTEAFF
TRBJ2-1 | TRBV12-5 | TRBD2 | . | TGTGCTAGTGGTACTGGACTAGCAACCTACAATGAGCAGTTCTTC | CASGTGLATYNEQFF
TRBJ1-3 | TRBV5-5 | . | few | TGTGCCAGCAGCGGCGGGACATCGAAGGGCACCATATATTTT | CASSGGTSKGTIYF
TRBJ2-1 | TRBV20-1 | . | . | TGCAGTGCTAGGGGGGGCAGGAATGAGCAGTTCTTC | CSARGGRNEQFF
TRBJ2-2 | TRBV6-1 | TRBD2 | many | TGTGCCAGCAATCGGCGGGGGAGGGAAAGAACCGGGGAGCTGTTTTTT | CASNRRGRERTGELFF
TRBJ2-2 | TRBV10-3 | . | . | TGTGCCATCAGTGAGAGAGCCGGGGAGCTGTTTTTT | CAISERAGELFF
TRBJ2-6 | TRBV11-2 | . | . | TGTGCCAGCAGCCGCCGCGTTTTTCGGGGAGCAGGGGCCAACGTCCTGACTTTC | CASSRRVFRGAGANVLTF
TRBJ2-3 | TRBV12-3/TRBV12-4 | TRBD1 | few | TGTGCCAGCAGAACCGGGACAGCTAGCACAGATACGCAGTATTTT | CASRTGTASTDTQYF
TRBJ2-7 | TRBV3-1 | TRBD2 | . | TGTGCCAGCAGCCAAGGGACTAGCGGGGCCATGGAGCAGTACTTC | CASSQGTSGAMEQYF
TRBJ2-1 | TRBV3-1 | . | few | TGTGCCAGCAGCGCAGGAGGGGTCCATGAGCAGTTCTTC | CASSAGGVHEQFF
TRBJ2-3 | TRBV28 | . | . | TGTGCCAGCAGTCCCCCTCCGGGGACGACAGATACGCAGTATTTT | CASSPPPGTTDTQYF
TRBJ2-1 | TRBV9 | . | . | TGTGCCAGCAGCCCGGGACCACCGGTCGGGGCCAATGAGCAGTTCTTC | CASSPGPPVGANEQFF
TRBJ2-5 | TRBV28 | TRBD1 | many | TGTGCCAGCAGGAGGGCAGGGGGAACTCAAGAGACCCAGTACTTC | CASRRAGGTQETQYF